Below, 14 T cell receptor beta chains from the same sample are listed, as sequenced in a study of shared clonotypes between healthy human individuals. Sequenced by immunoSEQ multiplex PCR; TCRdb stores in-frame clones only, minus some. The sample carries about 1,500,000 clones, around 97% recorded once. The sample taken for sequencing was naive CD4+ T cells sorted from blood. Subset of the sample: CD45RA+ positively selected. These receptors were obtained from a young man in good health.

The V call is TRBV29-1, the J call TRBJ2-2; 13 positions agree with TRBD2. Germline lookup yields CDR1 SQVTM and CDR2 ANQGSEA. Trimming at V came to 5 bases and at J to 5 bases, leaving 5 bases not matched to a gene. CDR3 length: 15 residues. The CDR3 coding sequence is TGCAGCGTTAGGACTAGCGGGAGTTGGACCGGGGAGCTGTTTTTT. It encodes CSVRTSGSWTGELFF.

The chain has TRBV19 and TRBJ2-3; 12 nucleotides agree with TRBD2. CDR1 LNHDA and CDR2 SQIVND come from the germline V gene (reference sequence). The CDR3 consists of 21 residues. J lost 1 base, V lost 6 bases, and 20 bases had no gene match. This CDR3 is CASSASDARRLAGVRTDTQYF. In nucleotides, the CDR3 is TGTGCCAGTAGCGCCTCGGACGCAAGGCGACTAGCGGGAGTCCGCACAGATACGCAGTATTTT.

The rearrangement joins TRBV7-3 to TRBJ2-1, with D perhaps TRBD1 or TRBD2 (6 bases each). The CDR3 length is 15 residues. Trimming left V 2 bases short and J 3 bases short, with 11 bases between. The germline CDR1 and CDR2 sequences are SGHTA and FQGTGA. CDR3 coding DNA: TGTGCCAGCAGCTTACTGGGGGGACACTACAATGAGCAGTTCTTC. Its protein is CASSLLGGHYNEQFF.

This clone was observed a single time. The chain has TRBV28 and TRBJ1-5; D is uncertain. This CDR3 has 12 amino acids. Trimming removed 11 bases from V and 1 base from J, with 9 bases in between. The V gene's germline CDR1 is MDHEN and CDR2 SYDVKM. The CDR3 region is CAGSWSNQPQHF. The CDR3, as DNA: TGTGCCGGATCTTGGAGCAATCAGCCCCAGCATTTT.

As DNA, the CDR3 is TGTGCCAGCTCACCACCGACTAGTTTGAATACGCAGTATTTT. Its translation: CASSPPTSLNTQYF. J is TRBJ2-3 and V is TRBV18, with D possibly being TRBD2 (6 bases). CDR3 length equals 14 residues. Germline lookup yields CDR1 KGHSH and CDR2 LQKENI. V was cut by 0 bases and J by 7 bases, with 11 bases left in between.

The chain employs TRBV29-1 and TRBJ2-1, with D maybe TRBD2 (5 bases). Trimming took 6 bases from V and 4 from J, leaving 10 bases between them. From germline, CDR1 is SQVTM and CDR2 ANQGSEA. The CDR3 is 12 amino acids. CDR3 sequence reads: CSVLRGYNEQFF. CDR3 sequence (DNA): TGCAGCGTACTCCGGGGTTACAATGAGCAGTTCTTC.

This clone is a singleton in its sample. The chain is built from TRBV9 and TRBJ1-4; unclear D gene. Trimming took off 3 bases at V and 9 bases at J, with 18 bases between the two ends. CDR1 SGDLS and CDR2 YYNGEE come from the germline V gene. There are 15 residues in the CDR3. As DNA, the CDR3 is TGTGCCAGCAGCGCAGCGTCCAGCTCCGGGAAAAAACTGTTTTTT. This translates into CASSAASSSGKKLFF. The whole variable domain, remainder taken from reference TRBV9 and TRBJ1-4, is DSGVTQTPKHLITATGQRVTLRCSPRSGDLSVYWYQQSLDQGLQFLIQYYNGEERAKGNILERFSAQQFPDLHSELNLSSLELGDSALYFCASSAASSSGKKLFFGSGTQLSVL.

This clone was seen only a few times. This sequence joins TRBV29-1 and TRBJ1-1, with a weak D call TRBD1 (5 bases). Germline V gene sequence: CDR1 SQVTM, CDR2 ANQGSEA. The ends were cut back, 7 bases at V and 0 bases at J, with 18 bases in the middle. The CDR3 extends over 15 amino acids. The CDR3 sequence is CSGAPGWAMNTEAFF. The CDR3 DNA is TGCAGCGGGGCGCCAGGGTGGGCTATGAACACTGAAGCTTTCTTT.

The rearrangement joins TRBV9 to TRBJ2-2; tentative D call: TRBD2 (5 bases). Germline values: CDR1 SGDLS, CDR2 YYNGEE. The CDR3 length is 14 residues. Trimming left V 0 bases short and J 6 bases short, with 9 bases between. CDR3 nucleotides: TGTGCCAGCAGCGTAGCTACTAGGGCCGGGGAGCTGTTTTTT. Protein sequence: CASSVATRAGELFF.

This chain links TRBV5-6 with TRBJ1-4; TRBD1 agrees at 7 bases. The CDR3 is 15 amino acids. With 4 bases clipped from V and 0 bases from J, the junction kept 3 bases outside the gene matches. In germline, CDR1 is SGHDT, CDR2 YYEEEE. The CDR3: CASSAGTATNEKLFF. The CDR3, as DNA: TGTGCCAGCAGCGCTGGGACAGCAACTAATGAAAAACTGTTTTTT.

This sequence joins TRBV29-1 and TRBJ2-5; a possible D gene is TRBD1 (6 bases). CDR3 length equals 15 residues. CDR1 is SQVTM, CDR2 ANQGSEA, per germline. V was shortened by 2 bases and J by 1 base, with 14 bases between the two germline ends. CDR3 sequence: CSVERGRGPQETQYF. CDR3 DNA: TGCAGCGTTGAAAGGGGCAGGGGACCCCAAGAGACCCAGTACTTC. The whole variable domain, filled in from reference TRBV29-1 and TRBJ2-5, reads SAVISQKPSRDICQRGTSLTIQCQVDSQVTMMFWYRQQPGQSLTLIATANQGSEATYESGFVIDKFPISRPNLTFSTLTVSNMSPEDSSIYLCSVERGRGPQETQYFGPGTRLLVL.

The V call is TRBV5-4, the J call TRBJ2-3; 9 positions match TRBD2. Germline CDR1 SGHNT, CDR2 YYREEE (reference sequence). This CDR3 contains 15 residues. J was trimmed by 4 bases and V by 4 bases; bases with no gene match: 7. CDR3 coding DNA: TGTGCCAGCAGCCTCTCTAGCGGGACCCCAGATACGCAGTATTTT. Amino acid sequence: CASSLSSGTPDTQYF.

V usage is TRBV5-4 and J usage is TRBJ2-1, with TRBD2 as a possible D gene (5 bases). Trimming pared 4 bases from V and 0 bases from J, leaving 17 bases between. CDR3 size: 17 residues. The germline V gene has CDR1 SGHNT and CDR2 YYREEE (reference sequence). CDR3 nucleotides: TGTGCCAGCAGCCCTGGAGAGCGGTTAGGCTCCTACAATGAGCAGTTCTTC. The encoded protein is CASSPGERLGSYNEQFF.

This rearrangement joins TRBV7-2 to TRBJ1-1; the D gene is possibly TRBD1 (6 bases). The CDR3 consists of 14 residues. CDR1 and CDR2 (germline): SGHTA, FQGNSA. The V gene lost 5 bases and the J gene lost 0 bases, with 10 bases spanning the gap. The CDR3 nucleotides are TGTGCCAGCAGCCAACAGGGAGTGAACACTGAAGCTTTCTTT. This sequence encodes CASSQQGVNTEAFF.